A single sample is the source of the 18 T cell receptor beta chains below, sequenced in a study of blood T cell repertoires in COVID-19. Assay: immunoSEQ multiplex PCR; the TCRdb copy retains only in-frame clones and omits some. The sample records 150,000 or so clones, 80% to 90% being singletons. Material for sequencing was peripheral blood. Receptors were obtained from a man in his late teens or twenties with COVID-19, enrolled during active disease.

CDR3 amino acids: CASSQKAGVPYEQYF. Here the CDR3 DNA reads TGTGCCAGCAGCCAAAAAGCAGGGGTTCCTTACGAGCAGTACTTC. The chain has TRBV14 and TRBJ2-7; D possibly corresponds to TRBD1 (6 bases). Germline assignment: CDR1 SGHDN and CDR2 FVKESK. The CDR3 is 15 residues long. Between the trimmed V and J ends, which lost 2 bases and 4 bases, there was a span of 15 bases.

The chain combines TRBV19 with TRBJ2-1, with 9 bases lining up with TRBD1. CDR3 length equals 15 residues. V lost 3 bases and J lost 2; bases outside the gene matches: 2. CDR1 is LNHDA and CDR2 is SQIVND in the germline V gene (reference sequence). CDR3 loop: CASSMGQGPYNEQFF. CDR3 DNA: TGTGCCAGTAGTATGGGACAGGGACCCTACAATGAGCAGTTCTTC.

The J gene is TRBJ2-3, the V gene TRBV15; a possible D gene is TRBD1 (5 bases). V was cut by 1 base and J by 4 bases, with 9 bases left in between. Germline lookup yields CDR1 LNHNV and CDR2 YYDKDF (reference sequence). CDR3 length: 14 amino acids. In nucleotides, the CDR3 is TGTGCCACCAGCAGAGCTCAGGGTGCAGATACGCAGTATTTT. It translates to CATSRAQGADTQYF. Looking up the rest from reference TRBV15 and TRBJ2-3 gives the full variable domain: DAMVIQNPRYQVTQFGKPVTLSCSQTLNHNVMYWYQQKSSQAPKLLFHYYDKDFNNEADTPDNFQSRRPNTSFCFLDIRSPGLGDTAMYLCATSRAQGADTQYFGPGTRLTVL.

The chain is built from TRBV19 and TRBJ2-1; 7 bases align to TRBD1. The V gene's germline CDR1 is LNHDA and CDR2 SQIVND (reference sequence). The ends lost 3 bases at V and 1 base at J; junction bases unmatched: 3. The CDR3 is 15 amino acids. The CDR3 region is CASSMGQLSYNEQFF. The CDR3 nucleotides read TGTGCCAGTAGTATGGGACAGCTATCCTACAATGAGCAGTTCTTC.

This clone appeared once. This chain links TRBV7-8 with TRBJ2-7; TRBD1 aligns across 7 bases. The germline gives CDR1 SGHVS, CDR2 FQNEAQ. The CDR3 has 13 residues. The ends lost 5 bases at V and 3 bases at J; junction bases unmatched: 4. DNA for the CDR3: TGTGCCAGCAGCCGCACAGGGGTCTACGAGCAGTACTTC. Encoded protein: CASSRTGVYEQYF.

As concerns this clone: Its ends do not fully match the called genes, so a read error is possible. The CDR3 DNA reads as TGTACCAGCAGCTTCATCACAGATACGCAGTATTTT. The encoded protein is CTSSFITDTQYF. The gene calls are TRBV13 and TRBJ2-3; D uncertain. The CDR3 is 12 residues long. Germline V gives CDR1 PRHDT, CDR2 FYEKMQ (reference sequence).

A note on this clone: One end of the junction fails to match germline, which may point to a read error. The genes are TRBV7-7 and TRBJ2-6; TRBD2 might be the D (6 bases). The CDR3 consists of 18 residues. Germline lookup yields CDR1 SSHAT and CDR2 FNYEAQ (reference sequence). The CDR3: CASSLVPGLPSGANVLTF. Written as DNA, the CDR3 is TGTGCTAGCAGCTTAGTTCCGGGACTCCCCTCTGGGGCCAACGTCCTGACTTTC. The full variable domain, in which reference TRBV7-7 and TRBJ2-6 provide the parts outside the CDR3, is GAGVSQSPRYKVTKRGQDVTLRCDPISSHATLYWYQQALGQGPEFLTYFNYEAQPDKSGLPSDRFSAERPEGSISTLTIQRTEQRDSAMYRCASSLVPGLPSGANVLTFGAGSRLTVL.

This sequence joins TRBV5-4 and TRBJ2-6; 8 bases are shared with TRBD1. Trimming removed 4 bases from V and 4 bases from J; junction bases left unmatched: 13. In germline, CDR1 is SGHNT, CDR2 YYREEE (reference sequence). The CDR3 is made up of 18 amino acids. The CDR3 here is CASSLGGQGAWGANVLTF. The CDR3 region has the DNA TGTGCCAGCAGCCTCGGAGGGCAGGGGGCTTGGGGGGCCAACGTCCTGACTTTC.

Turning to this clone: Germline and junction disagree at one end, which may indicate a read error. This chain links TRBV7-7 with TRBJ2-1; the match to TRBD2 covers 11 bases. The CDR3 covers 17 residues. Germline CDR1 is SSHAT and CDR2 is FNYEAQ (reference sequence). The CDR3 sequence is CASSLALLAGVPNEQFF. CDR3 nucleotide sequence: TGTGCTAGCAGCTTAGCGCTACTAGCGGGAGTCCCAAATGAGCAGTTCTTC.

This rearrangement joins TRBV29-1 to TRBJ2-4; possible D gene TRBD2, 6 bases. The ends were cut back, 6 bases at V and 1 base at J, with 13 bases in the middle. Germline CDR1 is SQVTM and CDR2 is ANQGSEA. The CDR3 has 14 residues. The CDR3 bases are TGCAGCGTCTCCGGGGGTCGGGCCAAAAACATTCAGTACTTC. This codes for CSVSGGRAKNIQYF.

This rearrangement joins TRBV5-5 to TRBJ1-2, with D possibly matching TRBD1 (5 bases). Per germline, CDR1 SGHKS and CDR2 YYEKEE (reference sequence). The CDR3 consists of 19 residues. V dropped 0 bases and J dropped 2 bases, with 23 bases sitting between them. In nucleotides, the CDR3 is TGTGCCAGCAGCTTGGTCATCTTGCCCGCGGGGACGGACAACTATGGCTACACCTTC. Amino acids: CASSLVILPAGTDNYGYTF.

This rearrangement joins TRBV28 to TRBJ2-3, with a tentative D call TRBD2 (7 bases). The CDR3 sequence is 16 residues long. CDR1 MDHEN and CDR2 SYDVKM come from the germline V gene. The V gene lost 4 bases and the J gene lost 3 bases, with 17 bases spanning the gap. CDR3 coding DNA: TGTGCCAGCAGTTCTAGGGGGGGGCGAGGTACAGATACGCAGTATTTT. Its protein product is CASSSRGGRGTDTQYF.

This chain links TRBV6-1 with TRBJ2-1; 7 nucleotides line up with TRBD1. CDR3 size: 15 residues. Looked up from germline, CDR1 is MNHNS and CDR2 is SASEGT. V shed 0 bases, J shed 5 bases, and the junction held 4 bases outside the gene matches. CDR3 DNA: TGTGCCAGCAGTGAAGCGCACAGGGGACACAATGAGCAGTTCTTC. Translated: CASSEAHRGHNEQFF.

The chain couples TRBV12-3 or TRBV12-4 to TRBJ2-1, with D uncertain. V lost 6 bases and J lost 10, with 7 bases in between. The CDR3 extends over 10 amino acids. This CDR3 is CASRSGEQFF. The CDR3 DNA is TGTGCCAGCAGGTCTGGCGAGCAGTTCTTC.

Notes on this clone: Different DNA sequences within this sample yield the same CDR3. In DNA form, the CDR3 reads TGTGCCAGCTCACCAGGCAGGCAAGAGACCCAGTACTTC. It encodes CASSPGRQETQYF. The J gene is TRBJ2-5, the V gene TRBV18; D uncertain. There are 13 residues in the CDR3. Germline CDR1 is KGHSH and CDR2 is LQKENI. The ends were cut back, 2 bases at V and 2 bases at J, with 6 bases in the middle.

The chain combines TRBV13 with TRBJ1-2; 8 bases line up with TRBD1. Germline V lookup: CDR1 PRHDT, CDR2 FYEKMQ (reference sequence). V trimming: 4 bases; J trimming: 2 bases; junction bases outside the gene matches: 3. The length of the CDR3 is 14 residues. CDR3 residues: CASSSGGLNYGYTF. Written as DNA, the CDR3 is TGTGCCAGCAGCTCAGGGGGCTTGAACTATGGCTACACCTTC.

As DNA, the CDR3 is TGTGCCAGCGGGCCCCCGGGACACAACTATGGCTACACCTTC. It yields the protein CASGPPGHNYGYTF. V usage is TRBV28 and J usage is TRBJ1-2, with a weak D call TRBD1 (6 bases). Trimming pared 8 bases from V and 2 bases from J, leaving 15 bases between. CDR1 is MDHEN and CDR2 is SYDVKM in the germline V gene. The CDR3 loop spans 14 amino acids.

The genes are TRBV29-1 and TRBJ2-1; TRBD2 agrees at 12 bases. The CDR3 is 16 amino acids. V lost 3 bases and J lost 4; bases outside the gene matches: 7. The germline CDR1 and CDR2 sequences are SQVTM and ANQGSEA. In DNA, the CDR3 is TGCAGCGTTGATGGGCTAGCGGGAGGGGGGTACAATGAGCAGTTCTTC. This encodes CSVDGLAGGGYNEQFF.